This is a list of T cell receptor beta chains from one sample in a study of chemoradiotherapy in HPV16-positive cancers. The assay was immunoSEQ multiplex PCR, and TCRdb's table has in-frame clones only and misses some. The top ten clones hold approximately 7% of a sample with more than 7,500 clones, about 80% of them seen once. This specimen was collected from a patient who underwent chemoradiotherapy. The receptors stem from a human donor with HPV-associated anogenital cancer. CDR3s include the opening cysteine and the closing phenylalanine or tryptophan. The D gene is left open where the match is weak.

TRBJ2-1,-,TRBV4-1,CASSQDPQGTTGGMEQFF,TGCGCCAGCAGCCAAGATCCGCAGGGGACAACGGGAGGCATGGAGCAGTTCTTC
TRBJ2-1,TRBD2,TRBV5-1,CASSLDGQRELYNEQFF,TGCGCCAGCAGCTTGGACGGGCAGCGGGAGCTTTACAATGAGCAGTTCTTC
TRBJ2-5,TRBD2,TRBV5-1,CASSLGTRETQYF,TGCGCCAGCAGCTTGGGGACTAGAGAGACCCAGTACTTC
TRBJ1-1,TRBD1,TRBV6-5,CASRGTGGGRAFF,TGTGCCAGCAGGGGGACAGGTGGTGGAAGGGCTTTCTTT
TRBJ2-7,-,TRBV5-1,CASSLEPGSSYEQYF,TGCGCCAGCAGCTTGGAGCCGGGGAGCTCCTACGAGCAGTACTTC
TRBJ2-6,-,TRBV11-2,CASSPQPGSGANVLTF,TGTGCCAGCAGCCCCCAGCCAGGGTCTGGGGCCAACGTCCTGACTTTC
TRBJ2-5,-,TRBV10-1,CASSDQVEGSETQYF,TGCGCCAGCAGTGATCAGGTTGAGGGTAGCGAGACCCAGTACTTC
TRBJ1-1,TRBD1,TRBV6-5,CASSLQGMNTEAFF,TGTGCCAGCAGTCTACAGGGGATGAACACTGAAGCTTTCTTT
TRBJ1-6,TRBD1,TRBV6-1,CASSEVLGTGTYNSPLHF,TGTGCCAGCAGTGAGGTACTAGGGACAGGTACCTATAATTCACCCCTCCACTTT
TRBJ2-1,-,TRBV30,CAWVPASYNEQFF,TGTGCCTGGGTCCCTGCTTCCTACAATGAGCAGTTCTTC
TRBJ2-2,-,TRBV7-2,CASSLSRNTGELFF,TGCGCCAGCAGCTTGAGTAGAAACACCGGGGAGCTGTTTTTT
TRBJ2-7,TRBD1,TRBV18,CASSPSGQGTYEQYF,TGTGCCAGCTCACCATCGGGACAGGGGACCTACGAGCAGTACTTC
TRBJ2-6,-,TRBV21-1,CASSKGSGALSGANVLTF,TGTGCCAGCAGCAAAGGAAGTGGGGCCCTCTCTGGGGCCAACGTCCTGACTTTC
TRBJ2-3,TRBD2,TRBV5-1,CASGGDLTDTQYF,TGCGCCAGCGGGGGGGATCTGACAGATACGCAGTATTTT
TRBJ1-1,-,TRBV7-6,CASSTTENTEAFF,TGTGCCAGCAGCACAACAGAGAACACTGAAGCTTTCTTT
TRBJ2-7,-,TRBV19,CASSEKGNSLNEQYF,TGTGCCAGTAGTGAGAAGGGGAATTCGCTAAACGAGCAGTACTTC
TRBJ1-1,-,TRBV6-6,CASSYLQNTEAFF,TGTGCCAGCAGTTACCTTCAGAACACTGAAGCTTTCTTT